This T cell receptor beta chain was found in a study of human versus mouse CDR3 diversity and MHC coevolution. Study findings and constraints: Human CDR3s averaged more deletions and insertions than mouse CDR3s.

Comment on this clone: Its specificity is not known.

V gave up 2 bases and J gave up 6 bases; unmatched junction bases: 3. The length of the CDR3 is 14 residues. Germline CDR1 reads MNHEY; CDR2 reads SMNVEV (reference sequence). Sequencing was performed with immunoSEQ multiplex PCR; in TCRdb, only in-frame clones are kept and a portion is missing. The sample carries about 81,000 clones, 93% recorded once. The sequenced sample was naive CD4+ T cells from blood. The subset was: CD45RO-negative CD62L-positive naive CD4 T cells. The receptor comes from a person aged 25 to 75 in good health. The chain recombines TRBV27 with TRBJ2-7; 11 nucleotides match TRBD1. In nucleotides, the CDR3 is TGTGCCAGCAGTTTAAGGGGGACAGGGGGCGAGCAGTACTTC. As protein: CASSLRGTGGEQYF.